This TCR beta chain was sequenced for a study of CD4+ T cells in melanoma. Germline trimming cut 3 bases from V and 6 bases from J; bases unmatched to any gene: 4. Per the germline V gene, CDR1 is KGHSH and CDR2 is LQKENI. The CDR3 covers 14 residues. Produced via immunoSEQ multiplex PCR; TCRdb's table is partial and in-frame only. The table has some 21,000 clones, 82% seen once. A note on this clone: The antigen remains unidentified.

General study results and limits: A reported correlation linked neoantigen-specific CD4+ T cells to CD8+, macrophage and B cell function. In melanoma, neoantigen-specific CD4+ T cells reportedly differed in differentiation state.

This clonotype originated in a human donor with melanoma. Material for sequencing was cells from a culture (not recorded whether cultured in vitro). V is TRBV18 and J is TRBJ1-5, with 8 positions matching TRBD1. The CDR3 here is CASSPDREGQPQHF. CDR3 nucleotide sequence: TGTGCCAGCTCACCGGACAGGGAGGGTCAGCCCCAGCATTTT.